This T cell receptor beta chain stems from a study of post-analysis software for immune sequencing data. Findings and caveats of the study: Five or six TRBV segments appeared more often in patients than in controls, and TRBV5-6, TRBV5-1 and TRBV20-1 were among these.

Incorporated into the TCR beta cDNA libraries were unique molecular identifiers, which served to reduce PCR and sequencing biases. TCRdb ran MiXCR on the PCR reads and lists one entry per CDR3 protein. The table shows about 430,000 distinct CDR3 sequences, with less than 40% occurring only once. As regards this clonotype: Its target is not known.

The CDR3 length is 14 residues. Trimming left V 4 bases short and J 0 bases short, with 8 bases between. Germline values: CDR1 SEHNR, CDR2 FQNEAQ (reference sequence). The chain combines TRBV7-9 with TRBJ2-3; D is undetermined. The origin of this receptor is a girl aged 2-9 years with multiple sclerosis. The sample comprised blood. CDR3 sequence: CASSSIYSTDTQYF. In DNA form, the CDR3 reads TGTGCCAGCAGCTCGATTTACAGCACAGATACGCAGTATTTT.